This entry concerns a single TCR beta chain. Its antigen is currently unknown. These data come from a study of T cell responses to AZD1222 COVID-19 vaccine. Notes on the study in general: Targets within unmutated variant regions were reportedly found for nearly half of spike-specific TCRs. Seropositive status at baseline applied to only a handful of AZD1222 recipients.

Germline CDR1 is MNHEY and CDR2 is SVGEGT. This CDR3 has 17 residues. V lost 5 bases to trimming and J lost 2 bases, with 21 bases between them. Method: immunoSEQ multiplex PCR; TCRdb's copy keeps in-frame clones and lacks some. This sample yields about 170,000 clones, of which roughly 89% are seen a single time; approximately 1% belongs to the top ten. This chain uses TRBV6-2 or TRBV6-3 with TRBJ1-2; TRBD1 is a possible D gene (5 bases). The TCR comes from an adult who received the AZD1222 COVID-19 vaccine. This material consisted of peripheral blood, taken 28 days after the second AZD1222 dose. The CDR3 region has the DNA TGTGCCAGCAGTACCTCGGTTATGGGGACGGAAAACTATGGCTACACCTTC. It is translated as CASSTSVMGTENYGYTF.